A single sample gave rise to the 16 T cell receptor beta chains below, sequenced in a study of graft-versus-host responses after intestinal transplantation. TCRdb keeps only in-frame clones here, not all; method: immunoSEQ multiplex PCR. The sample contains 5,200 or so clones, 70% to 80% of which appear only once. The sample was PBMCs, taken roughly 46 weeks after intestinal transplant. These receptors were obtained from a human patient who received an intestinal transplant, so some T cells may come from the graft donor.

This clone was seen a handful of times. This sequence joins TRBV4-1 and TRBJ2-7; 9 bases align to TRBD2. With 0 bases clipped from V and 4 bases from J, the junction kept 4 bases outside the gene matches. Germline CDR1 is MGHRA and CDR2 is YSYEKL. This CDR3 has 15 amino acids. This CDR3 reads CASSQEASGDYEQYF. Written as DNA, the CDR3 is TGCGCCAGCAGCCAAGAGGCTAGCGGGGATTACGAGCAGTACTTC.

By share of the sample, this clone is medium-sized (0.01 to 0.1%). The chain employs TRBV27 and TRBJ2-7; D is undetermined. The CDR3 sequence is 11 residues long. V was clipped by 5 bases and J by 7 bases, with 9 bases between them. Germline V gene lookup returns CDR1 MNHEY and CDR2 SMNVEV (reference sequence). The CDR3: CASSGDGEQYF. As DNA, the CDR3 is TGTGCCAGCAGTGGGGATGGTGAGCAGTACTTC.

Note on this clone: This sequence is one base from a far larger clone and is likely a read error. As DNA, the CDR3 is TGCGCCAGGAGCCAAGGGACAGGGTACACCTCGACTGAAGCTTTCTTT. This encodes CARSQGTGYTSTEAFF. The chain recombines TRBV4-3 with TRBJ1-1, with 9 bases matching TRBD1. CDR3 length: 16 amino acids. Germline V gene sequence: CDR1 LGHNA, CDR2 YSLEER.

The chain joins TRBV29-1 to TRBJ2-7; no firm D call. This CDR3 contains 14 residues. Germline CDR1 reads SQVTM; CDR2 reads ANQGSEA. The germline V and J ends were trimmed by 5 bases and 4 bases, with 18 bases remaining between them. CDR3 nucleotide sequence: TGCAGCGTTACGTTGTCCCGGCCTGAATACGAGCAGTACTTC. Translated, it gives CSVTLSRPEYEQYF.

V and J are TRBV11-3 and TRBJ1-1, with 9 nucleotides matching TRBD1. V lost 0 bases and J lost 5; bases outside the gene matches: 10. CDR1 and CDR2 (germline): SGHNT, YENEEA. The CDR3 loop spans 17 amino acids. The CDR3 loop reads CASSLDLSTGGKTEAFF. The CDR3 bases are TGTGCCAGCAGCTTAGACCTATCCACAGGGGGCAAAACTGAAGCTTTCTTT.

Notes on this clone: The junction differs from germline at one of its ends, possibly a read error. Other nucleotide sequences from this sample produce the same CDR3. This chain uses TRBV11-2 with TRBJ1-1; D is unresolved. CDR1 is SGHAT, CDR2 FQNNGV, per germline. This CDR3 is 12 amino acids long. CDR3 residues: CASSQDGEKAFF. The CDR3 nucleotides read TGCGCCAGCAGCCAAGATGGAGAAAAAGCTTTCTTT.

V is TRBV6-1 and J is TRBJ1-5, with 9 bases lining up with TRBD1. The CDR3 is 16 amino acids. Germline CDR1 reads MNHNS; CDR2 reads SASEGT. V lost 4 bases and J lost 10; bases outside the gene matches: 14. Here the CDR3 DNA reads TGTGCCAGCAGTGTCGAAACCGGGACAGGGTCGGATCCCCAGCATTTT. This sequence encodes CASSVETGTGSDPQHF.

V gene TRBV19 combines with J gene TRBJ2-4; unclear D gene. The CDR3 extends over 17 amino acids. Germline V gene data show CDR1 as LNHDA and CDR2 as SQIVND (reference sequence). V shed 1 base and J shed 1 base, with 14 bases lying between them. The CDR3 spells CASSIVGSHSAKNIQYF. The DNA of the CDR3 is TGTGCCAGTAGTATAGTAGGCAGTCATTCCGCCAAAAACATTCAGTACTTC.

The chain combines TRBV6-5 with TRBJ2-5; D is uncertain. V was cut by 5 bases and J by 5 bases, with 15 bases left in between. The CDR3 totals 14 residues. The germline V gene encodes CDR1 MNHEY and CDR2 SVGAGI. The CDR3 DNA reads as TGTGCCAGCAGTGGGGATATTACCGCGGAGACCCAGTACTTC. Translating it yields CASSGDITAETQYF.

This clone was detected only a few times. V is TRBV5-1 and J is TRBJ2-1, with 8 positions matching TRBD1. Trimming cost V 2 bases and J 0 bases; bases outside gene matches: 10. CDR3 length equals 18 residues. Germline V gene sequence: CDR1 SGHRS, CDR2 YFSETQ. The CDR3 DNA reads as TGCGCCAGCAGCTTCGAGGTAGGACAGGGAATCTCCTACAATGAGCAGTTCTTC. It specifies CASSFEVGQGISYNEQFF.

The V and J genes are TRBV7-2 and TRBJ2-3; 9 bases map to TRBD2. The CDR3 contains 17 residues. V shed 5 bases, J shed 1 base, and the junction held 10 bases outside the gene matches. The V gene's germline CDR1 is SGHTA and CDR2 FQGNSA. This chain's CDR3 is CASSPEIAGAGTDTQYF. The CDR3 DNA sequence: TGTGCCAGCAGCCCAGAAATAGCGGGGGCCGGCACAGATACGCAGTATTTT.

This clone was observed once. This chain links TRBV2 with TRBJ2-3; the match to TRBD2 covers 11 bases. V lost 6 bases, J lost 5 bases, and 7 bases stayed unmatched. Germline V gene data show CDR1 as SNHLY and CDR2 as FYNNEI. There are 15 residues in the CDR3. The CDR3 bases are TGTGCCAGCAGAAAGATAGCGGGGGGGCAAGATACGCAGTATTTT. Residues: CASRKIAGGQDTQYF.

The V and J genes are TRBV30 and TRBJ2-2; D not resolved. Germline values: CDR1 GTSNPN, CDR2 SVGIG (reference sequence). This CDR3 region has 15 residues. V was shortened by 4 bases and J by 5 bases, with 17 bases between the two germline ends. The CDR3 DNA reads as TGTGCCTGGAAAGTTAGGCAGGTTGAGACCGGGGAGCTGTTTTTT. It codes for CAWKVRQVETGELFF.

The chain carries TRBV7-9 and TRBJ1-1, with D possibly being TRBD1 (6 bases). There are 14 residues in the CDR3. Trimming pared 5 bases from V and 10 bases from J, leaving 20 bases between. CDR1 is SEHNR and CDR2 is FQNEAQ in the germline V gene (reference sequence). The CDR3: CASSPNRGGRGAFF. The DNA for the CDR3 is TGTGCCAGCAGCCCTAATAGAGGGGGAAGAGGAGCTTTCTTT.

This clone came up a few times. Since a far larger clone is one base different, this is likely a read error. Other nucleotide sequences from this sample produce the same CDR3. This rearrangement joins TRBV7-8 to TRBJ1-4; no firm D call. V was pared by 5 bases and J by 2 bases, with 15 bases between. This CDR3 is built from 16 residues. Germline CDR1 reads SGHVS; CDR2 reads FQNEAQ. This CDR3 is CASSQDLGFTNEKLFF. DNA of the CDR3: TGTGCCAGCAGCCAAGATCTGGGGTTCACTAATGAAAAACTGTTTTTT.

The CDR3 spells CASSWVIGRDTDTQYF. The DNA for the CDR3 is TGTGCCAGCAGTTGGGTAATCGGGAGAGACACAGATACGCAGTATTTT. The V gene is TRBV27, the J gene TRBJ2-3; the D gene is possibly TRBD2 (6 bases). The CDR3 loop spans 16 amino acids. The V and J ends lost 4 bases and 2 bases respectively, with 16 bases between them. CDR1 and CDR2 (germline): MNHEY, SMNVEV (reference sequence).